What follows are 31 T cell receptor beta chains derived from one specimen sequenced in a study of a mutant IDH1 vaccine in newly diagnosed glioma. Sample time point: week 11, during vaccination. A 20-mer mutant IDH1 peptide at 300 ug was injected subcutaneously with topical imiquimod. Produced via immunoSEQ multiplex PCR; TCRdb's table is partial and in-frame only. The sample contains 20,000 to 25,000 clones, just under 90% of which appear only once. No cognate antigen is known for these TCRs. The material sequenced was PBMCs, taken from a glioma patient whose treatment included an IDH1 peptide vaccine. These receptors originate from a woman aged 40 to 50 with glioma.

The chain combines TRBV15 with TRBJ2-3, with D perhaps assigned TRBD1 or TRBD2 (7 bases each). V shed 3 bases and J shed 1 base, with 14 bases lying between them. The CDR3 spans 16 residues. Per the germline V gene, CDR1 is LNHNV and CDR2 is YYDKDF (reference sequence). Here the CDR3 reads CATSRGGGGGTDTQYF. The CDR3 DNA reads TGTGCCACCAGCAGGGGAGGGGGCGGCGGCACAGATACGCAGTATTTT.

V usage is TRBV5-4 and J usage is TRBJ2-2; TRBD2 aligns across 13 bases. The V gene's germline CDR1 is SGHNT and CDR2 YYREEE (reference sequence). With 1 base clipped from V and 14 bases from J, the junction kept 11 bases outside the gene matches. The CDR3 extends over 16 amino acids. CDR3 in amino acids: CASSLHGTSGKGYLFF. DNA for the CDR3: TGTGCCAGCAGCTTGCATGGGACTAGCGGGAAAGGGTACCTGTTTTTT.

This clone has a single count. This chain connects TRBV6-5 to TRBJ1-1, with no clear D. Trimming removed 4 bases from V and 1 base from J, with 13 bases in between. The length of the CDR3 is 15 residues. CDR1 MNHEY and CDR2 SVGAGI come from the germline V gene. This chain's CDR3 is CASSSTSTGNTEAFF. DNA for the CDR3: TGTGCCAGCAGTTCAACCTCCACGGGGAACACTGAAGCTTTCTTT.

This rearrangement joins TRBV19 to TRBJ1-4; maybe TRBD1 (6 bases). Germline V gene sequence: CDR1 LNHDA, CDR2 SQIVND (reference sequence). V was shortened by 9 bases and J by 0 bases, with 11 bases between the two germline ends. The CDR3 is 14 residues long. This CDR3 reads CASRRQATNEKLFF. For the CDR3, the DNA is TGTGCCAGCAGACGACAGGCAACTAATGAAAAACTGTTTTTT.

This clone was detected once. The chain links TRBV30 to TRBJ2-1; possible D gene TRBD2, 6 bases. Trimming removed 3 bases at V and 8 bases at J, with 20 bases between. Looked up from germline, CDR1 is GTSNPN and CDR2 is SVGIG (reference sequence). The CDR3 consists of 15 residues. In nucleotides, the CDR3 is TGTGCCTGGAGCCCGCCGGGACTCGGGCGGTATGAGCAGTTCTTC. Amino acid sequence: CAWSPPGLGRYEQFF.

V is TRBV10-2 and J is TRBJ1-4, with no clear D. Between the trimmed V and J ends, which lost 5 bases and 4 bases, there was a span of 8 bases. This CDR3 contains 13 residues. Germline assignment: CDR1 WSHSY and CDR2 SAAADI. The CDR3 sequence is CASSIPYNEKLFF. The CDR3, as DNA: TGCGCCAGCAGTATCCCCTATAATGAAAAACTGTTTTTT.

The chain is built from TRBV30 and TRBJ1-1, with TRBD1 matching 7 bases. CDR3 length: 18 residues. Germline V gene lookup returns CDR1 GTSNPN and CDR2 SVGIG (reference sequence). After removal of 1 base from V and 1 base from J, the junction contained 15 bases not matched to a gene. CDR3 in DNA: TGTGCCTGGAGTGGCTCGGTATATTACAGGGGAGGGAACACTGAAGCTTTCTTT. Its translation: CAWSGSVYYRGGNTEAFF.

The chain recombines TRBV29-1 with TRBJ2-5; D may be TRBD2 (5 bases). There are 13 residues in the CDR3. CDR1 and CDR2 (germline): SQVTM, ANQGSEA. The V and J ends lost 6 bases and 5 bases respectively, with 16 bases between them. This CDR3 is CSVLEETKETQYF. Here the CDR3 DNA reads TGCAGCGTATTGGAGGAAACGAAGGAGACCCAGTACTTC.

This clone was counted a single time. This rearrangement joins TRBV5-4 to TRBJ2-7; TRBD2 agrees at 15 bases. The germline CDR1 and CDR2 sequences are SGHNT and YYREEE (reference sequence). V gave up 4 bases and J gave up 6 bases; unmatched junction bases: 2. The CDR3 is made up of 14 amino acids. CDR3 region: CASSVGLAGGEQYF. For the CDR3, the DNA is TGTGCCAGCAGCGTGGGACTAGCGGGAGGCGAGCAGTACTTC.

V and J are TRBV5-6 and TRBJ2-6; no firm D call. CDR3 length: 12 amino acids. The germline V gene encodes CDR1 SGHDT and CDR2 YYEEEE. V shed 4 bases and J shed 7 bases, with 6 bases lying between them. This CDR3 is CASSGRANVLTF. Written as DNA, the CDR3 is TGTGCCAGCAGCGGACGAGCCAACGTCCTGACTTTC.

This chain connects TRBV5-1 to TRBJ2-2; 8 nucleotides agree with TRBD1. The CDR3 totals 14 residues. After removal of 4 bases from V and 5 bases from J, the junction contained 4 bases not matched to a gene. The germline CDR1 and CDR2 sequences are SGHRS and YFSETQ. The CDR3 nucleotides are TGCGCCAGCAGCCCCAGGGGGCTAACCGGGGAGCTGTTTTTT. Encoded protein: CASSPRGLTGELFF.

In this sample, this clone turned up a few times. V usage is TRBV4-3 and J usage is TRBJ1-3, with unresolved D. Germline assignment: CDR1 LGHNA and CDR2 YSLEER. The germline V and J ends were trimmed by 1 base and 4 bases, with 8 bases remaining between them. This CDR3 is 14 amino acids long. The CDR3 is CASSQGREGNTIYF. The DNA for the CDR3 is TGCGCCAGCAGCCAAGGACGGGAGGGAAACACCATATATTTT.

The CDR3 region is CASSSGTGRSGNTIYF. The CDR3 DNA reads TGTGCCAGCAGCTCCGGGACAGGTCGCTCTGGAAACACCATATATTTT. The genes are TRBV7-2 and TRBJ1-3; 8 bases fit TRBD1. The CDR3 spans 16 residues. J lost 0 bases, V lost 4 bases, and 5 bases had no gene match. CDR1 and CDR2 from the germline V gene are SGHTA and FQGNSA.

The rearrangement uses TRBV10-3 and TRBJ2-3, with 9 bases that match TRBD2. V was pared by 1 base and J by 2 bases, with 7 bases of the junction left unmatched. This CDR3 has 17 residues. Germline CDR1 reads ENHRY; CDR2 reads SYGVKD. The CDR3 here is CAISEFSSGGSTDTQYF. In nucleotides, the CDR3 is TGTGCCATCAGTGAGTTTTCCAGCGGGGGGTCCACAGATACGCAGTATTTT.

The rearrangement uses TRBV14 and TRBJ1-4; weak D call: TRBD1 (5 bases). CDR1 SGHDN and CDR2 FVKESK come from the germline V gene. CDR3 length: 16 residues. V lost 4 bases and J lost 8, with 20 bases in between. CDR3 sequence reads: CASSLHWAGRDEKLFF. CDR3 nucleotide sequence: TGTGCCAGCAGCCTCCACTGGGCAGGGCGTGACGAAAAACTGTTTTTT.

The chain carries TRBV4-1 and TRBJ1-5, with TRBD1 matching over 7 bases. The V gene end was trimmed by 5 bases and the J gene end by 7 bases; junction bases not matched to a gene: 8. Per germline, CDR1 MGHRA and CDR2 YSYEKL. The CDR3 has 14 amino acids. DNA for the CDR3: TGCGCCAGCAGCTCACACAGGGGAGGACAGCCCCAGCATTTT. It yields the protein CASSSHRGGQPQHF.

V gene TRBV27 combines with J gene TRBJ1-5; 7 bases match TRBD1. V gave up 3 bases and J gave up 4 bases; unmatched junction bases: 6. This CDR3 is built from 15 residues. Germline CDR1 is MNHEY and CDR2 is SMNVEV (reference sequence). This chain's CDR3 is CASSFSGQRNQPQHF. In DNA form, the CDR3 reads TGTGCCAGCAGTTTTTCGGGACAGCGAAATCAGCCCCAGCATTTT.

The gene calls are TRBV5-6 and TRBJ2-3; 14 bases map to TRBD2. This CDR3 comprises 16 residues. V dropped 4 bases and J dropped 6; count of bases not matched to a gene: 7. The germline gives CDR1 SGHDT, CDR2 YYEEEE. Here the CDR3 reads CASSEEGTSGGDTQYF. The CDR3 DNA reads TGTGCCAGCAGCGAGGAGGGGACTAGCGGGGGCGATACGCAGTATTTT.

The CDR3 region is CASSLVENQPQHF. The CDR3 DNA sequence: TGTGCCAGCAGCTTAGTAGAAAATCAGCCCCAGCATTTT. This chain joins TRBV7-8 and TRBJ1-5; no clear D. The germline V gene has CDR1 SGHVS and CDR2 FQNEAQ. There are 13 residues in the CDR3. V was clipped by 1 base and J by 4 bases, with 5 bases between them.

This clone was seen only once. The J gene is TRBJ1-5, the V gene TRBV4-3, with 7 bases identical to TRBD1. J was trimmed by 7 bases and V by 3 bases; bases with no gene match: 12. Germline V gene lookup returns CDR1 LGHNA and CDR2 YSLEER. This CDR3 region has 16 residues. The CDR3 DNA is TGCGCCAGCAGCCAGGAGACAGGGCATGCGGGGCAGCCCCAGCATTTT. This sequence encodes CASSQETGHAGQPQHF.

This clone was picked up one time. The chain is built from TRBV11-2 and TRBJ2-7, with D perhaps matching TRBD2 (6 bases). The CDR3 consists of 14 residues. Germline V lookup: CDR1 SGHAT, CDR2 FQNNGV. V was pared by 4 bases and J by 2 bases, with 12 bases between. Here the CDR3 reads CASSSLGGTYEQYF. As DNA, the CDR3 is TGTGCCAGCAGCTCACTTGGAGGGACCTACGAGCAGTACTTC. Complete variable domain (other parts from reference TRBV11-2 and TRBJ2-7): EAGVAQSPRYKIIEKRQSVAFWCNPISGHATLYWYQQILGQGPKLLIQFQNNGVVDDSQLPKDRFSAERLKGVDSTLKIQPAKLEDSAVYLCASSSLGGTYEQYFGPGTRLTVT.

The J gene is TRBJ2-1, the V gene TRBV10-3, with 14 bases that match TRBD2. The CDR3 runs to 16 residues. J was trimmed by 9 bases and V by 0 bases; bases with no gene match: 4. The germline gives CDR1 ENHRY, CDR2 SYGVKD. The CDR3 DNA is TGTGCCATCAGTGAGTCGGGACTAGCGGGAGTCAGTGAGCAGTTCTTC. Encoded protein: CAISESGLAGVSEQFF.

In its sample, this clone ranks as large (0.1 to 1%). A junction end diverges from the germline sequence, so it may reflect a read error. The chain links TRBV6-1 to TRBJ2-1, with 11 bases matching TRBD2. From germline, CDR1 is MNHNS and CDR2 SASEGT. The CDR3 contains 17 residues. This CDR3 is CASSKARVAGGLNEQFF. The CDR3 DNA sequence: TGTGCCAGCAGTAAAGCCAGAGTAGCGGGGGGGCTTAATGAGCAGTTCTTC.

The chain carries TRBV6-5 and TRBJ2-7; 8 nucleotides align to TRBD2. V lost 5 bases to trimming and J lost 6 bases; unmatched junction nucleotides: 12. The germline CDR1 and CDR2 sequences are MNHEY and SVGAGI. This CDR3 is built from 15 residues. The CDR3 reads CASSATGTSNREQYF. The CDR3 DNA follows: TGTGCCAGCAGTGCCACCGGGACTAGTAACCGCGAGCAGTACTTC.

The chain carries TRBV7-8 and TRBJ2-7, with 8 bases matching TRBD2. After removal of 6 bases from V and 0 bases from J, the junction contained 7 bases not matched to a gene. CDR3 length: 15 residues. The germline gives CDR1 SGHVS, CDR2 FQNEAQ. For the CDR3, the DNA is TGTGCCAGCAGTCGACTAGCGCCGACCTCCTACGAGCAGTACTTC. It specifies CASSRLAPTSYEQYF.

The gene calls are TRBV25-1 and TRBJ2-4, with 8 bases lining up with TRBD1. Looked up from germline, CDR1 is MGHDK and CDR2 is SYGVNS. Trimming removed 3 bases from V and 4 bases from J; junction bases left unmatched: 8. This CDR3 is 16 amino acids long. The CDR3 here is CASSDPPDRGKNIQYF. As DNA, the CDR3 is TGTGCCAGCAGTGATCCTCCCGACAGGGGTAAAAACATTCAGTACTTC.

The chain couples TRBV18 to TRBJ2-7; 9 bases map to TRBD1. The CDR3 has 15 residues. CDR1 is KGHSH, CDR2 LQKENI, per germline. Trimming cost V 2 bases and J 1 base; bases outside gene matches: 3. In nucleotides, the CDR3 is TGTGCCAGCTCACCAATGGGGACAGGGTCCTACGAGCAGTACTTC. Residues: CASSPMGTGSYEQYF.

This chain links TRBV15 with TRBJ2-5; 15 bases align to TRBD2. Unmatched junction bases numbered 12, after V lost 3 bases and J lost 4 bases. CDR1 and CDR2 (germline): LNHNV, YYDKDF (reference sequence). This CDR3 has 19 amino acids. DNA for the CDR3: TGTGCCACCAGCAGGGTCCATGTTCCGGGACTAGCGGGAGGAGAGACCCAGTACTTC. Protein sequence: CATSRVHVPGLAGGETQYF.

The V call is TRBV18, the J call TRBJ1-1; D perhaps matches TRBD1 (6 bases). Trimming left V 3 bases short and J 1 base short, with 9 bases between. The germline V gene has CDR1 KGHSH and CDR2 LQKENI. CDR3 length: 14 residues. CDR3 in DNA: TGTGCCAGCTCACCTTTAGGGGGGAACACTGAAGCTTTCTTT. It is translated as CASSPLGGNTEAFF.

V gene TRBV28 combines with J gene TRBJ2-7; 11 bases fit TRBD2. V lost 6 bases to trimming and J lost 3 bases; unmatched junction nucleotides: 13. This CDR3 contains 17 residues. Looked up from germline, CDR1 is MDHEN and CDR2 is SYDVKM. This CDR3 reads CASSLRLGLAGSYEQYF. CDR3 bases: TGTGCCAGCAGCTTGAGGCTAGGACTAGCGGGCAGCTACGAGCAGTACTTC.

The rearrangement links TRBV5-1 to TRBJ2-7; the match to TRBD1 covers 8 bases. This CDR3 has 14 residues. V shed 0 bases and J 3 bases; nucleotides not matched to a gene: 2. Germline V gene lookup returns CDR1 SGHRS and CDR2 YFSETQ. For the CDR3, the DNA is TGCGCCAGCAGCTTGGGCGGGACAGGCTACGAGCAGTACTTC. It yields the protein CASSLGGTGYEQYF.